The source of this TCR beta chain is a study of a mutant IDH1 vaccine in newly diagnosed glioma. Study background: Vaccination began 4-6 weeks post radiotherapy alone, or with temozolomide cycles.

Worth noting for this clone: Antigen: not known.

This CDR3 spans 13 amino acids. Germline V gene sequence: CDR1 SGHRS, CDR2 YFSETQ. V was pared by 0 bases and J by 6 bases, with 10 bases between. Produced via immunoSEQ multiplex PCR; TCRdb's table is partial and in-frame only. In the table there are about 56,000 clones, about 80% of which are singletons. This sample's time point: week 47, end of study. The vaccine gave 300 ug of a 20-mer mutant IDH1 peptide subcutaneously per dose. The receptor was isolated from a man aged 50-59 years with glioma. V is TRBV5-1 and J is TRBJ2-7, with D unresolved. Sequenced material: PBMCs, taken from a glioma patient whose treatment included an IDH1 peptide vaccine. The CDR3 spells CASSLAPIGEQYF. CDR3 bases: TGCGCCAGCAGCTTGGCACCGATCGGCGAGCAGTACTTC.